One sample yielded the 27 T cell receptor beta chains listed below, sequenced in a study of cytomegalovirus exposure and HLA in healthy donors. PCR was performed using 60 Vbeta and 13 Jbeta primers. TCRdb's table, derived via immunoSEQ multiplex PCR, lists solely in-frame clones and lacks some. The table shows roughly 110,000 clones, with just over 70% occurring only once. Sequencing was carried out using PBMCs. All receptors come from a boy aged 5 to 17 in good health and CMV-seronegative.

The chain joins TRBV7-9 to TRBJ1-1; D is perhaps TRBD1 (5 bases). The V and J ends lost 4 bases and 11 bases respectively, with 17 bases between them. There are 13 residues in the CDR3. CDR1 is SEHNR, CDR2 FQNEAQ, per germline (reference sequence). This CDR3 reads CASSSTNDGGAFF. The DNA for the CDR3 is TGTGCCAGCAGCTCCACAAACGACGGGGGTGCTTTCTTT.

CDR3 region: CASSEGHSRLDGYTF. The CDR3 DNA is TGTGCCAGCAGTGAAGGACATTCTCGGCTTGATGGCTACACCTTC. The chain recombines TRBV2 with TRBJ1-2; no clear D gene. This CDR3 is 15 amino acids long. The V and J ends lost 1 base and 6 bases respectively, with 15 bases between them. Germline CDR1 reads SNHLY; CDR2 reads FYNNEI.

The V and J genes are TRBV5-6 and TRBJ2-7; a possible D gene is TRBD2 (7 bases). Germline V gene lookup returns CDR1 SGHDT and CDR2 YYEEEE. V was clipped by 4 bases and J by 4 bases, with 12 bases between them. This CDR3 is 13 amino acids long. CDR3 sequence reads: CASSEGGLYEQYF. The CDR3 bases are TGTGCCAGCAGCGAGGGGGGGTTATACGAGCAGTACTTC.

The chain carries TRBV12-5 and TRBJ2-1, with D perhaps TRBD1 (5 bases). The germline V gene encodes CDR1 LGHNT and CDR2 FRNRAP. The CDR3 length is 16 residues. V shed 0 bases and J shed 2 bases, with 11 bases lying between them. The CDR3 coding sequence is TGTGCTAGTGGTTTGGTACTCGGACAAACCTACAATGAGCAGTTCTTC. This translates into CASGLVLGQTYNEQFF. The full variable domain, its missing parts supplied by reference TRBV12-5 and TRBJ2-1, is DARVTQTPRHKVTEMGQEVTMRCQPILGHNTVFWYRQTMMQGLELLAYFRNRAPLDDSGMPKDRFSAEMPDATLATLKIQPSEPRDSAVYFCASGLVLGQTYNEQFFGPGTRLTVL.

V gene TRBV11-2 combines with J gene TRBJ2-3, with TRBD1 as a possible D gene (6 bases). Germline values: CDR1 SGHAT, CDR2 FQNNGV. With 1 base removed from V and 4 bases from J, the gap between germline ends came to 21 bases. This CDR3 has 18 amino acids. CDR3 in DNA: TGTGCCAGCAGCTTAGGGGGGCGGGCGAGCCCCCCGCCAGATACGCAGTATTTT. It is translated as CASSLGGRASPPPDTQYF.

The chain employs TRBV19 and TRBJ2-7; TRBD2 aligns across 9 bases. Germline CDR1 LNHDA, CDR2 SQIVND (reference sequence). This CDR3 contains 14 residues. J was trimmed by 6 bases and V by 3 bases; bases with no gene match: 6. CDR3 loop: CASSIGREGREQYF. CDR3 sequence (DNA): TGTGCCAGTAGTATTGGGCGGGAGGGCCGCGAGCAGTACTTC.

The chain uses TRBV6-1 and TRBJ1-1; 9 bases match TRBD1. The CDR3 loop spans 15 amino acids. The V and J ends lost 6 bases and 1 base, in that order; junction bases with no gene match: 6. Germline V gene sequence: CDR1 MNHNS, CDR2 SASEGT. In DNA, the CDR3 is TGTGCCAGCAGGCCGGGACAGGGTGCGAACACTGAAGCTTTCTTT. The encoded protein is CASRPGQGANTEAFF.

This chain joins TRBV11-2 and TRBJ1-5, with D perhaps TRBD1 (5 bases). Trimming removed 5 bases at V and 9 bases at J, with 14 bases between. The germline gives CDR1 SGHAT, CDR2 FQNNGV. The CDR3 extends over 13 amino acids. CDR3 loop: CASSPGGGRPQHF. CDR3 in DNA: TGTGCCAGCAGCCCGGGGGGAGGCCGGCCCCAGCATTTT.

This chain connects TRBV5-1 to TRBJ2-7; 11 nucleotides align to TRBD2. V trimming: 4 bases; J trimming: 6 bases; junction bases outside the gene matches: 3. The CDR3 is made up of 13 amino acids. Germline V gene lookup returns CDR1 SGHRS and CDR2 YFSETQ. The CDR3 sequence: CASSHGTSGEQYF. The CDR3 DNA reads as TGCGCCAGCAGCCACGGGACTAGCGGCGAGCAGTACTTC. Full variable domain (outside the CDR3, taken from reference TRBV5-1 and TRBJ2-7): KAGVTQTPRYLIKTRGQQVTLSCSPISGHRSVSWYQQTPGQGLQFLFEYFSETQRNKGNFPGRFSGRQFSNSRSEMNVSTLELGDSALYLCASSHGTSGEQYFGPGTRLTVT.

The V and J genes are TRBV11-2 and TRBJ2-7, with D possibly TRBD1 on 5 matching bases. The V gene lost 6 bases and the J gene lost 1 base, with 13 bases spanning the gap. This CDR3 region has 14 residues. The germline CDR1 and CDR2 sequences are SGHAT and FQNNGV. CDR3 loop: CASRIRAFSYEQYF. The CDR3 region has the DNA TGTGCCAGCAGGATCAGGGCATTTTCCTACGAGCAGTACTTC.

This clone was counted once. The CDR3 nucleotides are TGTGCCAGCAGTTTATTACTAGCGGGCTCCTACAATGAGCAGTTCTTC. It specifies CASSLLLAGSYNEQFF. The rearrangement joins TRBV27 to TRBJ2-1; the match to TRBD2 covers 9 bases. CDR3 size: 16 residues. Germline V gene lookup returns CDR1 MNHEY and CDR2 SMNVEV (reference sequence). The ends lost 1 base at V and 0 bases at J; junction bases unmatched: 1.

The chain employs TRBV19 and TRBJ1-1; TRBD1 matches 9 bases. The CDR3 sequence is 14 residues long. V shed 3 bases and J 5 bases; nucleotides not matched to a gene: 4. CDR1 is LNHDA, CDR2 SQIVND, per germline (reference sequence). The CDR3 DNA sequence: TGTGCCAGTAGTATGGGACAGGGAAGGACTGAAGCTTTCTTT. This encodes CASSMGQGRTEAFF.

This rearrangement joins TRBV30 to TRBJ2-7; 14 bases line up with TRBD2. Germline V gene lookup returns CDR1 GTSNPN and CDR2 SVGIG (reference sequence). The CDR3 runs 14 residues. With V trimmed by 3 bases and J by 7 bases, 5 bases remained unmatched. The CDR3 region is CAWRTSGGAGEQYF. The CDR3 DNA is TGTGCCTGGAGGACTAGCGGGGGGGCGGGTGAGCAGTACTTC.

This chain links TRBV5-6 with TRBJ2-1, with 11 bases identical to TRBD1. This CDR3 has 15 residues. Germline-derived CDR1 and CDR2 are SGHDT and YYEEEE. The J segment lost 6 bases and the V segment lost 3 bases, leaving 5 bases of the junction unmatched. DNA for the CDR3: TGTGCCAGCAGCTCTCGGGACAGGGGGATCAATGAGCAGTTCTTC. Its translation: CASSSRDRGINEQFF.

V is TRBV11-3 and J is TRBJ1-4, with a tentative D call TRBD1 (5 bases). This CDR3 comprises 15 residues. V shed 3 bases and J shed 8 bases, with 16 bases lying between them. Germline CDR1 reads SGHNT; CDR2 reads YENEEA. CDR3 nucleotides: TGTGCCAGCAGCTTGGGGATAGGGGCCCCGGAAAAACTGTTTTTT. Translating it yields CASSLGIGAPEKLFF.

The V gene is TRBV19, the J gene TRBJ2-7, with D possibly TRBD2 on 5 matching bases. Trimming shortened V by 5 bases and J by 5 bases, and 13 bases separated the two germline ends. CDR3 size: 13 residues. CDR1 is LNHDA, CDR2 SQIVND, per germline (reference sequence). The CDR3 loop reads CASSPREGDEQYF. In DNA, the CDR3 is TGTGCCAGTAGTCCGCGTGAGGGCGACGAGCAGTACTTC.

J is TRBJ2-1 and V is TRBV29-1; 7 bases are shared with TRBD1. The CDR3 is made up of 15 amino acids. Germline lookup yields CDR1 SQVTM and CDR2 ANQGSEA. J was trimmed by 10 bases and V by 6 bases; bases with no gene match: 18. This CDR3 is CSVRGTGTARREQFF. The CDR3 DNA is TGCAGCGTCAGAGGTACCGGGACAGCGCGTAGGGAGCAGTTCTTC.

This clone was seen more than once but under ten times. The rearrangement joins TRBV30 to TRBJ2-5, with a weak D call TRBD2 (6 bases). Deletions cut 4 bases from V and 10 bases from J, with 25 bases between. The CDR3 has 15 amino acids. Germline assignment: CDR1 GTSNPN and CDR2 SVGIG (reference sequence). The CDR3 DNA reads as TGTGCCTGGACCGGTCGGGGTAGCGGTCGGGTGCGCCAGTACTTC. Its protein is CAWTGRGSGRVRQYF.

V usage is TRBV6-1 and J usage is TRBJ1-5, with TRBD1 as a possible D gene (6 bases). The germline V and J ends were trimmed by 2 bases and 7 bases, with 6 bases remaining between them. Germline CDR1 and CDR2: MNHNS and SASEGT. The CDR3 consists of 12 residues. The CDR3 sequence: CASSEQGQPQHF. CDR3 in DNA: TGTGCCAGCAGTGAACAGGGGCAGCCCCAGCATTTT.

This clone was recorded a few times. The J gene is TRBJ2-7, the V gene TRBV28, with 11 positions matching TRBD1. CDR1 MDHEN and CDR2 SYDVKM come from the germline V gene. V shed 5 bases, J shed 6 bases, and the junction held 6 bases outside the gene matches. The CDR3 is 14 residues long. The CDR3 DNA reads TGTGCCAGCAGTACGCCCGGGACAGGGGGCGAGCAGTACTTC. This sequence encodes CASSTPGTGGEQYF.

The V and J genes are TRBV7-6 and TRBJ2-1; D gene uncertain. Trimming pared 1 base from V and 12 bases from J, leaving 13 bases between. The CDR3 sequence is 13 residues long. Per the germline V gene, CDR1 is SGHVS and CDR2 is FNYEAQ. The DNA for the CDR3 is TGTGCCAGCAGCTTAGGTTCGGCTAGTGCGCAGTTCTTC. Amino acid sequence: CASSLGSASAQFF.

The genes are TRBV9 and TRBJ2-5, with 9 bases aligning to TRBD1. Germline CDR1 SGDLS, CDR2 YYNGEE. J gave up 1 base and V 4 bases, and 5 bases lay outside the gene matches. The CDR3 totals 15 residues. The CDR3 loop reads CASSPGTGPQETQYF. As DNA, the CDR3 is TGTGCCAGCAGCCCCGGGACAGGGCCCCAAGAGACCCAGTACTTC.

On this clone: The conserved phenylalanine or tryptophan normally closing the CDR3 is absent here, so this likely arose from a read error. This rearrangement joins TRBV6-1 to TRBJ2-3; the D gene could be TRBD1 or TRBD2 (5 bases each). Trimming shortened V by 7 bases and J by 0 bases, and 11 bases separated the two germline ends. Germline CDR1 and CDR2: MNHNS and SASEGT. CDR3 length equals 14 residues. The CDR3: CASKHRTSTDTQYV. CDR3 bases: TGTGCCAGCAAGCACAGGACTAGCACAGATACGCAGTATGTT.

This clone was recorded once. This sequence joins TRBV11-2 and TRBJ2-2; the D gene is possibly TRBD1 (5 bases). In germline, CDR1 is SGHAT, CDR2 FQNNGV. This CDR3 has 15 amino acids. The V gene lost 4 bases and the J gene lost 4 bases, with 13 bases spanning the gap. The CDR3 loop is CASSSPTGSTGELFF. The DNA for the CDR3 is TGTGCCAGCAGCTCACCTACAGGATCCACCGGGGAGCTGTTTTTT. The whole variable domain, remainder taken from reference TRBV11-2 and TRBJ2-2, is EAGVAQSPRYKIIEKRQSVAFWCNPISGHATLYWYQQILGQGPKLLIQFQNNGVVDDSQLPKDRFSAERLKGVDSTLKIQPAKLEDSAVYLCASSSPTGSTGELFFGEGSRLTVL.

The chain carries TRBV29-1 and TRBJ2-1, with 12 bases identical to TRBD2. The junction had 13 bases not matched to a gene; V was cut back by 6 bases and J by 10 bases. CDR1 SQVTM and CDR2 ANQGSEA come from the germline V gene. CDR3 size: 15 residues. The DNA for the CDR3 is TGCAGCGTGACCAGGCTAGGACTAGCGGGGTCGGAGCAGTTCTTC. Its translation is CSVTRLGLAGSEQFF.

The genes are TRBV30 and TRBJ2-1; 8 positions match TRBD2. Germline values: CDR1 GTSNPN, CDR2 SVGIG (reference sequence). J was trimmed by 3 bases and V by 0 bases; bases with no gene match: 7. The CDR3 loop spans 16 amino acids. CDR3 sequence: CAWSVSGGRNYNEQFF. Written as DNA, the CDR3 is TGTGCCTGGAGTGTAAGCGGCGGGAGGAACTACAATGAGCAGTTCTTC.

V usage is TRBV30 and J usage is TRBJ2-1, with D maybe TRBD1 (6 bases). Germline CDR1 reads GTSNPN; CDR2 reads SVGIG (reference sequence). The germline V and J ends were trimmed by 2 bases and 6 bases, with 11 bases remaining between them. This CDR3 spans 13 amino acids. Here the CDR3 DNA reads TGTGCCTGGAGTCTGGGGGCGGCCAATGAGCAGTTCTTC. Encoded protein: CAWSLGAANEQFF.